Below are 21 T cell receptor beta chains sequenced from a single sample in a study of identifying expanded T cells in peripheral blood. TCRdb's copy holds only in-frame clones and misses some; the assay was immunoSEQ multiplex PCR. The sample records around 94,000 clones, more than 70% being singletons. Sequencing was performed on blood. The receptors were sampled from a person between 18 and 69 years old in good health.

V is TRBV7-9 and J is TRBJ1-2, with D hard to call. The CDR3 loop spans 13 amino acids. V gave up 7 bases and J gave up 4 bases, with 13 bases separating them. In germline, CDR1 is SEHNR, CDR2 FQNEAQ (reference sequence). The CDR3 DNA reads as TGTGCCAGCACCGAAGGGCGGGGCTATGGCTACACCTTC. Amino acids: CASTEGRGYGYTF.

This clone appeared a few times. The gene calls are TRBV7-8 and TRBJ2-1; 7 positions agree with TRBD1. Trimming took 5 bases from V and 4 from J; bases not matched to a gene: 14. Germline loops: CDR1 SGHVS, CDR2 FQNEAQ. The CDR3 extends over 17 amino acids. CDR3 bases: TGTGCCAGCAGCCCCCCCCTCCGGGACAGAGATTACAATGAGCAGTTCTTC. Residues: CASSPPLRDRDYNEQFF.

The rearrangement joins TRBV7-9 to TRBJ2-1; 12 bases fit TRBD2. After removal of 1 base from V and 6 bases from J, the junction contained 1 base not matched to a gene. This CDR3 comprises 15 residues. CDR1 SEHNR and CDR2 FQNEAQ come from the germline V gene (reference sequence). CDR3 loop: CASSLELAGGNEQFF. CDR3 nucleotides: TGTGCCAGCAGCTTAGAACTAGCGGGGGGCAATGAGCAGTTCTTC.

The V gene is TRBV18, the J gene TRBJ1-2; no firm D call. Trimming took 4 bases from V and 4 from J, leaving 7 bases between them. Germline assignment: CDR1 KGHSH and CDR2 LQKENI. The CDR3 extends over 12 amino acids. CDR3: CASSHDIYGYTF. Here the CDR3 DNA reads TGTGCCAGCTCACACGACATCTATGGCTACACCTTC.

The chain is built from TRBV5-1 and TRBJ2-1; perhaps TRBD2 as D (7 bases). The CDR3 covers 14 residues. V was clipped by 1 base and J by 8 bases, with 13 bases between them. Per germline, CDR1 SGHRS and CDR2 YFSETQ. The CDR3 region has the DNA TGCGCCAGCAGCTTGAGGGGGAGGGGCGATGAGCAGTTCTTC. Translated: CASSLRGRGDEQFF. The whole variable domain, filled in from reference TRBV5-1 and TRBJ2-1, reads KAGVTQTPRYLIKTRGQQVTLSCSPISGHRSVSWYQQTPGQGLQFLFEYFSETQRNKGNFPGRFSGRQFSNSRSEMNVSTLELGDSALYLCASSLRGRGDEQFFGPGTRLTVL.

This chain joins TRBV6-6 and TRBJ1-2; 7 bases are shared with TRBD1. Trimming took 4 bases from V and 4 from J; bases not matched to a gene: 12. The V gene's germline CDR1 is MNHNY and CDR2 SVGAGI (reference sequence). The CDR3 totals 16 residues. In DNA, the CDR3 is TGTGCCAGCAGTTCCGTGCCGGGACAGACGATCTATGGCTACACCTTC. Its protein product is CASSSVPGQTIYGYTF.

The chain recombines TRBV4-1 with TRBJ2-7; perhaps TRBD1 as D (6 bases). With 3 bases removed from V and 6 bases from J, the gap between germline ends came to 15 bases. The CDR3 has 14 amino acids. Germline V lookup: CDR1 MGHRA, CDR2 YSYEKL. CDR3 nucleotides: TGCGCCAGCAGCCACCCTGACAGGTACGGCGAGCAGTACTTC. Its translation is CASSHPDRYGEQYF.

V usage is TRBV18 and J usage is TRBJ2-7; TRBD1 or TRBD2 may be the D gene (5 bases each). This CDR3 spans 17 amino acids. CDR1 and CDR2 (germline): KGHSH, LQKENI. Trimming left V 1 base short and J 0 bases short, with 16 bases between. The CDR3 spells CASSPRSPDTSSYEQYF. The CDR3 DNA reads TGTGCCAGCTCACCACGCTCACCGGACACTAGCTCCTACGAGCAGTACTTC.

V usage is TRBV5-6 and J usage is TRBJ1-4, with D possibly TRBD1 on 6 matching bases. The germline V and J ends were trimmed by 5 bases and 8 bases, with 16 bases remaining between them. The CDR3 spans 14 residues. Germline CDR1 SGHDT, CDR2 YYEEEE. The CDR3, as DNA: TGTGCCAGCAGGGGGCGGGGGCGAGGAGAAAAACTGTTTTTT. Amino acid sequence: CASRGRGRGEKLFF.

V usage is TRBV2 and J usage is TRBJ2-3, with 12 bases matching TRBD1. Looked up from germline, CDR1 is SNHLY and CDR2 is FYNNEI. The V gene end was trimmed by 6 bases and the J gene end by 5 bases; junction bases not matched to a gene: 6. This CDR3 region has 15 residues. The CDR3 DNA reads TGTGCCAGCAGGAATCGGGACAGGGGGCAAGATACGCAGTATTTT. Encoded protein: CASRNRDRGQDTQYF.

The chain combines TRBV6-6 with TRBJ2-5; D call uncertain. CDR1 and CDR2 (germline): MNHNY, SVGAGI (reference sequence). CDR3 length: 13 amino acids. The germline V and J ends were trimmed by 6 bases and 2 bases, with 10 bases remaining between them. The CDR3 nucleotides read TGTGCCAGCAGCATTGACGATCAAGAGACCCAGTACTTC. Protein product: CASSIDDQETQYF.

This chain uses TRBV19 with TRBJ1-2; D is unresolved. The CDR3 length is 16 residues. V was clipped by 3 bases and J by 0 bases, with 14 bases between them. Germline values: CDR1 LNHDA, CDR2 SQIVND (reference sequence). CDR3 DNA: TGTGCCAGTAGTATTATCGCCCAACCCTCTAACTATGGCTACACCTTC. This encodes CASSIIAQPSNYGYTF. The full variable domain, with the rest looked up from reference TRBV19 and TRBJ1-2, is DGGITQSPKYLFRKEGQNVTLSCEQNLNHDAMYWYRQDPGQGLRLIYYSQIVNDFQKGDIAEGYSVSREKKESFPLTVTSAQKNPTAFYLCASSIIAQPSNYGYTFGSGTRLTVV.

This sequence joins TRBV7-2 and TRBJ1-1; perhaps TRBD1 as D (6 bases). The CDR3 runs to 14 residues. The ends were cut back, 9 bases at V and 0 bases at J, with 14 bases in the middle. The V gene's germline CDR1 is SGHTA and CDR2 FQGNSA. DNA of the CDR3: TGTGCCAGTCGTCCGGGACAACTGAACACTGAAGCTTTCTTT. Its protein is CASRPGQLNTEAFF.

This chain joins TRBV18 and TRBJ1-1, with TRBD1 as a possible D gene (5 bases). Per the germline V gene, CDR1 is KGHSH and CDR2 is LQKENI. V was clipped by 5 bases and J by 1 base, with 8 bases between them. This CDR3 spans 13 amino acids. The CDR3 DNA is TGTGCCAGCTCAGCCGGGGCGAACACTGAAGCTTTCTTT. It translates to CASSAGANTEAFF.

The chain has TRBV9 and TRBJ2-2; D gene unclear. Germline CDR1 is SGDLS and CDR2 is YYNGEE. The CDR3 sequence is 15 residues long. V lost 4 bases and J 6 bases, leaving 16 bases between the germline ends. The CDR3 loop reads CASSSRSLSPGELFF. DNA for the CDR3: TGTGCCAGCAGCTCCCGGTCCCTGTCCCCCGGGGAGCTGTTTTTT.

This chain uses TRBV7-9 with TRBJ2-7; no firm D call. The CDR3 extends over 12 amino acids. V was pared by 2 bases and J by 7 bases, with 9 bases between. Germline lookup yields CDR1 SEHNR and CDR2 FQNEAQ (reference sequence). CDR3 amino acids: CASSLSGSEQYF. In DNA form, the CDR3 reads TGTGCCAGCAGCTTAAGTGGGTCAGAGCAGTACTTC. Looking up the rest from reference TRBV7-9 and TRBJ2-7 gives the full variable domain: DTGVSQNPRHKITKRGQNVTFRCDPISEHNRLYWYRQTLGQGPEFLTYFQNEAQLEKSRLLSDRFSAERPKGSFSTLEIQRTEQGDSAMYLCASSLSGSEQYFGPGTRLTVT.

V usage is TRBV5-6 and J usage is TRBJ2-7; either TRBD1 or TRBD2 may fit D (5 bases each). V gave up 0 bases and J gave up 6 bases, with 10 bases separating them. The CDR3 spans 13 residues. Germline-derived CDR1 and CDR2 are SGHDT and YYEEEE. The CDR3 DNA follows: TGTGCCAGCAGCTTGGCCCGGGGCGGCGAGCAGTACTTC. Protein sequence: CASSLARGGEQYF.

This rearrangement joins TRBV4-1 to TRBJ2-3, with D tentatively TRBD1 (5 bases). Trimming removed 0 bases at V and 1 base at J, with 5 bases between. Germline-derived CDR1 and CDR2 are MGHRA and YSYEKL. The CDR3 sequence is 14 residues long. The CDR3 protein is CASSQEGGTDTQYF. The CDR3 DNA follows: TGCGCCAGCAGCCAAGAAGGGGGCACAGATACGCAGTATTTT.

J is TRBJ2-7 and V is TRBV5-1; TRBD1 matches at 7 bases. Germline assignment: CDR1 SGHRS and CDR2 YFSETQ. The CDR3 is 13 residues long. With V trimmed by 3 bases and J by 3 bases, 3 bases remained unmatched. This CDR3 is CASSSTGNYEQYF. The CDR3 DNA reads as TGCGCCAGCAGCTCGACAGGGAACTACGAGCAGTACTTC.

This clone came up once. The chain carries TRBV7-3 and TRBJ1-6, with D possibly TRBD1 on 5 matching bases. The germline gives CDR1 SGHTA, CDR2 FQGTGA. V lost 5 bases to trimming and J lost 7 bases, with 15 bases between them. This CDR3 has 15 residues. CDR3 bases: TGTGCCAGCAGCCCCTCGACAGAAAACAATTCACCCCTCCACTTT. It codes for CASSPSTENNSPLHF. Filled out from reference TRBV7-3 and TRBJ1-6, the complete variable domain reads GAGVSQTPSNKVTEKGKYVELRCDPISGHTALYWYRQSLGQGPEFLIYFQGTGAADDSGLPNDRFFAVRPEGSVSTLKIQRTERGDSAVYLCASSPSTENNSPLHFGNGTRLTVT.

The V and J genes are TRBV7-3 and TRBJ2-2, with unresolved D. This CDR3 contains 14 residues. Germline V gene data show CDR1 as SGHTA and CDR2 as FQGTGA. V was cut by 2 bases and J by 0 bases, with 4 bases left in between. This CDR3 is CASSLLANTGELFF. The CDR3 nucleotides read TGTGCCAGCAGCTTACTAGCGAACACCGGGGAGCTGTTTTTT. The full variable domain, completed using reference TRBV7-3 and TRBJ2-2, is GAGVSQTPSNKVTEKGKYVELRCDPISGHTALYWYRQSLGQGPEFLIYFQGTGAADDSGLPNDRFFAVRPEGSVSTLKIQRTERGDSAVYLCASSLLANTGELFFGEGSRLTVL.